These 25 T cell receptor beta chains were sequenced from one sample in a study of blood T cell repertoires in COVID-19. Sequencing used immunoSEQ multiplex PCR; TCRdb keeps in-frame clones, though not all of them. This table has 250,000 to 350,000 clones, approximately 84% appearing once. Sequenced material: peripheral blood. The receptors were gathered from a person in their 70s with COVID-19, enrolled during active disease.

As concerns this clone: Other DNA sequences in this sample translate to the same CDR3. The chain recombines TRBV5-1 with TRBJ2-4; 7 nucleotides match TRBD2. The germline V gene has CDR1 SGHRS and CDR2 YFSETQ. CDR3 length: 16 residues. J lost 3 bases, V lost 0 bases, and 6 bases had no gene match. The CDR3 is CASSLASGGIKNIQYF. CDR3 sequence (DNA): TGCGCCAGCAGCTTGGCTAGCGGAGGGATCAAAAACATTCAGTACTTC. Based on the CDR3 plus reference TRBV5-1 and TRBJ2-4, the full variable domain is KAGVTQTPRYLIKTRGQQVTLSCSPISGHRSVSWYQQTPGQGLQFLFEYFSETQRNKGNFPGRFSGRQFSNSRSEMNVSTLELGDSALYLCASSLASGGIKNIQYFGAGTRLSVL.

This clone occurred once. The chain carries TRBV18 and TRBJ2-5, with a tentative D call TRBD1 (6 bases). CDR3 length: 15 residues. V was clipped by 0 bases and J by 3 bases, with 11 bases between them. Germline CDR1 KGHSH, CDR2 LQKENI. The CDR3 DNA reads TGTGCCAGCTCACCACCGACGGCAGGGGAAGAGACCCAGTACTTC. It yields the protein CASSPPTAGEETQYF.

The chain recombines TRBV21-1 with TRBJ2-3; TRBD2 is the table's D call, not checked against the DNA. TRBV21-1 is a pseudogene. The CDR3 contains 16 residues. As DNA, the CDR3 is TGTGCCAGCAGCCCTCGACTAGCGGGATGCACAGATACGCAGTATTTT. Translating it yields CASSPRLAGCTDTQYF.

The CDR3 loop is CASSSIVPGTHTF. CDR3 sequence (DNA): TGTGCCAGCAGTTCAATAGTTCCGGGAACCCACACCTTC. This sequence joins TRBV6-2 or TRBV6-3 and TRBJ1-2; D remains ambiguous. CDR1 MNHEY and CDR2 SVGEGT come from the germline V gene. V was clipped by 4 bases and J by 12 bases, with 18 bases between them. This CDR3 is built from 13 residues.

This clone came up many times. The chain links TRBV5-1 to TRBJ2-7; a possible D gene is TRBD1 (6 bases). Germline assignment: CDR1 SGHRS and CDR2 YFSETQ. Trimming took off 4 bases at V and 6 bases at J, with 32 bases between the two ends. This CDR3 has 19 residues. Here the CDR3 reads CASSPKRWSREQGEGEQYF. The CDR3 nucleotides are TGCGCCAGCAGCCCAAAAAGATGGAGCCGTGAACAGGGAGAAGGCGAGCAGTACTTC.

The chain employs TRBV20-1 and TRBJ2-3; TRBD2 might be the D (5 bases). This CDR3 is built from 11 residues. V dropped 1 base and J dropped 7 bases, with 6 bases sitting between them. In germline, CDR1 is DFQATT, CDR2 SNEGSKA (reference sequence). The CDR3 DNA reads TGCAGTGCTAGAGCTAGCAATACGCAGTATTTT. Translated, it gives CSARASNTQYF.

Here the CDR3 DNA reads TGTGCCAGCAGCCCAGGGGTCGGGAAACCGTTGAACACTGAAGCTTTCTTT. Its protein is CASSPGVGKPLNTEAFF. The genes are TRBV5-5 and TRBJ1-1; the D gene is possibly TRBD1 (6 bases). Trimming took off 4 bases at V and 0 bases at J, with 19 bases between the two ends. The CDR3 extends over 17 amino acids. Germline loops: CDR1 SGHKS, CDR2 YYEKEE (reference sequence).

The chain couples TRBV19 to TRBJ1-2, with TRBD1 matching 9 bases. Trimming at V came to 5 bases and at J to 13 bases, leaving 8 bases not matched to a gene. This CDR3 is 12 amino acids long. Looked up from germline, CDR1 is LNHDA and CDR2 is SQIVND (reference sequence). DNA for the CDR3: TGTGCCAGTAGTCCCCGGGACAGGGACGCCACCTTC. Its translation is CASSPRDRDATF.

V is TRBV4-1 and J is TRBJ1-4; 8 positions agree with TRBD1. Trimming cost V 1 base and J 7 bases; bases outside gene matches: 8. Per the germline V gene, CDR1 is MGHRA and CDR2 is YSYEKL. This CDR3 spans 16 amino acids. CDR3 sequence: CASSQGTGTGLEKLFF. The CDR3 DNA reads TGCGCCAGCAGCCAAGGGACAGGGACGGGTCTTGAAAAACTGTTTTTT.

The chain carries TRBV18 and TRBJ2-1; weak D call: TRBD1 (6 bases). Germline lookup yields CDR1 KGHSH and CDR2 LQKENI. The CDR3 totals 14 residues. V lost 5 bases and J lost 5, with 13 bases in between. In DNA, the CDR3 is TGTGCCAGCTCAACCCGGGACAACAACAATGAGCAGTTCTTC. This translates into CASSTRDNNNEQFF. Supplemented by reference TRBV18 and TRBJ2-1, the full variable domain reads NAGVMQNPRHLVRRRGQEARLRCSPMKGHSHVYWYRQLPEEGLKFMVYLQKENIIDESGMPKERFSAEFPKEGPSILRIQQVVRGDSAAYFCASSTRDNNNEQFFGPGTRLTVL.

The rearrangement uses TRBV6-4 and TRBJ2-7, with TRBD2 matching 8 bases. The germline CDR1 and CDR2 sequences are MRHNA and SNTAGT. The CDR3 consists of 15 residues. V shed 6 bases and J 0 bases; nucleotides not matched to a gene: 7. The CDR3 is CASRESGSSSYEQYF. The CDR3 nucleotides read TGTGCCAGCAGAGAGAGCGGGAGCAGCTCCTACGAGCAGTACTTC.

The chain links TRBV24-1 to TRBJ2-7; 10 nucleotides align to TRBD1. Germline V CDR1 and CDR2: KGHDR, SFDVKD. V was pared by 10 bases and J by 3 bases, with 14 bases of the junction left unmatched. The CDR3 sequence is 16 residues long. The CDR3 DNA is TGTGCCACAATTATGGATATCCGGGACAGGGGCTACGAGCAGTACTTC. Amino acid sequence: CATIMDIRDRGYEQYF.

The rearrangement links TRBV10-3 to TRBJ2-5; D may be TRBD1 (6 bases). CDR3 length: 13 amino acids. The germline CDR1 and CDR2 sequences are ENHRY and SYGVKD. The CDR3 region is CGSQGGIQETQYF. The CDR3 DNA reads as TGTGGATCCCAAGGGGGAATCCAAGAGACCCAGTACTTC.

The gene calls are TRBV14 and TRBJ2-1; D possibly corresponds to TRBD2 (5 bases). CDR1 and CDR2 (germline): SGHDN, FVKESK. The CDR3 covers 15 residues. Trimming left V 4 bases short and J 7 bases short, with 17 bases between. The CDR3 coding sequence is TGTGCCAGCAGCCTGAGGACTGGGGAGTGGAATGAGCAGTTCTTC. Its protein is CASSLRTGEWNEQFF.

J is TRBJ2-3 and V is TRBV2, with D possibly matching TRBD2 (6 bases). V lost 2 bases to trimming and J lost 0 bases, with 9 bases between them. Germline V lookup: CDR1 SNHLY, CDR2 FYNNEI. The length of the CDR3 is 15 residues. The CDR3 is CASSELGGSTDTQYF. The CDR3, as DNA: TGTGCCAGCAGTGAACTCGGAGGGAGCACAGATACGCAGTATTTT.

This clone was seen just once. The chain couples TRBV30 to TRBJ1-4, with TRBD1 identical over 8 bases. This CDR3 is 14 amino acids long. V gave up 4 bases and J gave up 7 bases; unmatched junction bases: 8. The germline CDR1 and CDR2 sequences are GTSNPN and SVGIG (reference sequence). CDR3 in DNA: TGTGCCTGGAAAGGCGCAGGGGGCAGTGAAAAACTGTTTTTT. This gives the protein CAWKGAGGSEKLFF.

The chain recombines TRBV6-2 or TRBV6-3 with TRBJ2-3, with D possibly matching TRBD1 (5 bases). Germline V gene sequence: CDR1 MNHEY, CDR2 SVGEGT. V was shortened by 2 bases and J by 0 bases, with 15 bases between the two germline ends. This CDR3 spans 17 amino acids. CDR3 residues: CASSYQTGRLSTDTQYF. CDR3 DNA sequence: TGTGCCAGCAGTTACCAAACAGGCAGGCTAAGCACAGATACGCAGTATTTT.

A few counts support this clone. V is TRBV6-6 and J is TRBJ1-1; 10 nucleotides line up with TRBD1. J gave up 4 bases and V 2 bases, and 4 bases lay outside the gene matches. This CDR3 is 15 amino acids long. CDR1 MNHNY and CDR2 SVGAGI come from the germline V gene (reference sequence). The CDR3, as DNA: TGTGCCAGCAGTTACCGGGACAGGGGTGGCACTGAAGCTTTCTTT. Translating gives CASSYRDRGGTEAFF.

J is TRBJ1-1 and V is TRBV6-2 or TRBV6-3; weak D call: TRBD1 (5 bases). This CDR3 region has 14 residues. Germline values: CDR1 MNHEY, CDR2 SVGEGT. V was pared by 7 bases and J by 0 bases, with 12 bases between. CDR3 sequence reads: CASIYAGVNTEAFF. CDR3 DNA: TGTGCCAGCATTTATGCGGGGGTGAACACTGAAGCTTTCTTT.

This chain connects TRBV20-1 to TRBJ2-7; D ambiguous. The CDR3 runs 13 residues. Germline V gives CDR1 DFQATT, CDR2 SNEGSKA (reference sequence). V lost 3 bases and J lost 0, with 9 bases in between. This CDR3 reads CSASKQTSYEQYF. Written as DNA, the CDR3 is TGCAGTGCTAGTAAACAGACCTCCTACGAGCAGTACTTC.

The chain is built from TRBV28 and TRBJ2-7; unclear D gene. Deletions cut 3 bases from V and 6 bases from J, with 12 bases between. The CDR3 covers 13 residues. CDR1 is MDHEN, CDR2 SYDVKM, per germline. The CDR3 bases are TGTGCCAGCAGTTTTGGCTTCCCGGGCGAGCAGTACTTC. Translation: CASSFGFPGEQYF.

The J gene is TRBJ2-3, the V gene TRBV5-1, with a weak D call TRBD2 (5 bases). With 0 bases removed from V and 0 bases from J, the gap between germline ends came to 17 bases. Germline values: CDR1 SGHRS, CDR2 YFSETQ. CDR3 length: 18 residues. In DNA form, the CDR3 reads TGCGCCAGCAGCTTGGTACGGGGTTTAATGACTAGCACAGATACGCAGTATTTT. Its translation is CASSLVRGLMTSTDTQYF.

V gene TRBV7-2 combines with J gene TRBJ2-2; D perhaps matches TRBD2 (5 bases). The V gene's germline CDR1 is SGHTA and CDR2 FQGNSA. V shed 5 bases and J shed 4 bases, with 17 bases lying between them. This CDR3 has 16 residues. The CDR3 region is CASSALPGRSTGELFF. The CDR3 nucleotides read TGTGCCAGCAGCGCTTTACCGGGAAGGAGCACCGGGGAGCTGTTTTTT.

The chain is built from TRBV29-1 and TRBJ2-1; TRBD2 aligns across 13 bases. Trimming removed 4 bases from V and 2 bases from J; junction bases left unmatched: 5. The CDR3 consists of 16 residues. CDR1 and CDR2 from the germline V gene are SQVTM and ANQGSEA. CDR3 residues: CSVVGTSGRAYNEQFF. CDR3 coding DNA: TGCAGCGTTGTTGGTACTAGCGGGAGGGCCTACAATGAGCAGTTCTTC.

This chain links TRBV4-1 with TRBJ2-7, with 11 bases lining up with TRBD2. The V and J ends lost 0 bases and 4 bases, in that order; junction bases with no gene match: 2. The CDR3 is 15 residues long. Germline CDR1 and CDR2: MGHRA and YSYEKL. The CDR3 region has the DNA TGCGCCAGCAGCCAAGATCGGACTAGCGGGTACGAGCAGTACTTC. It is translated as CASSQDRTSGYEQYF.